The clone carrying this T cell receptor (beta chain) occurred once. The record originates from a study of T cell responses to AZD1222 COVID-19 vaccine. Germline assignment: CDR1 MNHEY and CDR2 SVGAGI. The CDR3 runs 15 residues. V shed 7 bases and J shed 6 bases, with 19 bases lying between them. Measured with immunoSEQ multiplex PCR; TCRdb has only the in-frame clones, and not every one. The table records 150,000 to 180,000 clones, approximately 90% of them present only once. The rearrangement joins TRBV6-5 to TRBJ2-4; D gene ambiguous. The sequence was obtained from an adult in good health. This specimen consisted of peripheral blood, obtained on day 0 of AZD1222 vaccination. The CDR3 DNA is TGTGCCAGCATGCCTCTAGGAGCTCCGAGAAACATTCAGTACTTC. Its protein is CASMPLGAPRNIQYF.